The 15 T cell receptor beta chains below were found in one sample sequenced in a study of tumor-infiltrating lymphocytes in primary liver carcinoma. Joint extraction of RNA and DNA used roughly 19-33 mg of bulk tissue that was unsorted. From about 490 ng of total RNA, TCR beta-specific cDNA was reverse-transcribed using a constant-region primer. It was through three nested multiplex PCR rounds of slightly modified ARM-PCR that TCR beta libraries arose. TRBV1-TRBV30 forward and Cbeta reverse primers drove the first two approximately 10-cycle rounds. TCRdb re-analysed the multiplex PCR reads in MiXCR, keeping a single row per CDR3 protein. The sample records about 21,000 distinct CDR3 sequences, about three quarters being singletons. Sequencing was carried out using liver tumor tissue from sampling region 1. The sample's subset: tumor region T1, superior pole. The receptor source for this set is a woman aged 25 to 39 with primary liver carcinoma and hepatitis B virus infection.

In regard to this clonotype: A read error may produce the germline difference seen at one junction end. The chain employs TRBV6-5 and TRBJ2-2; TRBD1 matches 7 bases. The CDR3 totals 15 residues. Germline V gene data show CDR1 as MNHEY and CDR2 as SVGAGI. For the CDR3, the DNA is TGTGCCACCAGTCCGCGGACAGGATTCACCGGGAAGCTGTTTTTT. This encodes CATSPRTGFTGKLFF.

In this sample, this clonotype turned up many times. CDR3 residues: CSARGTDTQYF. The CDR3 bases are TGCAGTGCTAGGGGAACAGATACGCAGTATTTT. This chain connects TRBV20-1 to TRBJ2-3; unclear D gene. CDR1 and CDR2 (germline): DFQATT, SNEGSKA (reference sequence). The CDR3 is 11 residues long. The V and J ends lost 3 bases and 3 bases respectively, with 4 bases between them.

The rearrangement uses TRBV5-6 and TRBJ2-1; the match to TRBD1 covers 9 bases. Losses at the gene ends were 4 bases for V and 3 bases for J; bases not matched to a gene: 8. CDR1 is SGHDT, CDR2 YYEEEE, per germline. The CDR3 sequence is 16 residues long. The CDR3, as DNA: TGTGCCAGCAGCCTGTGGGGGACAGGGTACTACAATGAGCAGTTCTTC. Its protein product is CASSLWGTGYYNEQFF.

This clonotype was seen only once. The junction departs from germline at one end; a sequencing error may be responsible. The chain combines TRBV6-6 with TRBJ1-6; a weak D match, TRBD1 (6 bases). The CDR3 contains 14 residues. Germline CDR1 is MNHNY and CDR2 is SVGAGI (reference sequence). The CDR3 bases are TGTGCCAGCGGTTACACAGGGATGGGTTCACACCTCCACTTT. Amino acid sequence: CASGYTGMGSHLHF.

Remarks on this clonotype: The conserved closing phenylalanine or tryptophan is absent in this CDR3, likely reflecting a read error. V and J are TRBV6-5 and TRBJ2-2, with TRBD1 identical over 8 bases. The germline V gene encodes CDR1 MNHEY and CDR2 SVGAGI. The CDR3 contains 15 residues. The CDR3 nucleotides are TGCACCAGCAGTCCGCGGACAGGGTTCACCGGGGAGCTGTTTGTT. Its translation is CTSSPRTGFTGELFV.

The V gene is TRBV10-3, the J gene TRBJ2-7; D is ambiguous. V was trimmed by 3 bases and J by 3 bases, leaving 6 bases between them. Germline assignment: CDR1 ENHRY and CDR2 SYGVKD. CDR3 size: 12 residues. CDR3 residues: CAISETDYEQYF. The CDR3 DNA reads TGTGCCATCAGTGAAACGGACTACGAGCAGTACTTC.

A remark on this clonotype: At one end, the junction sequence differs from germline, possibly due to a read error. This sequence joins TRBV11-2 and TRBJ2-2, with D possibly TRBD2 on 5 matching bases. The CDR3 length is 15 residues. CDR1 and CDR2 from the germline V gene are SGHAT and FQNNGV. CDR3 residues: CTSSLERTVTGELFF. In nucleotides, the CDR3 is TGTACCAGCAGCTTAGAACGGACTGTAACCGGAGAGCTGTTTTTT.

Concerning this clonotype itself: Without the conserved terminal phenylalanine or tryptophan, this CDR3 likely stems from a read error. The DNA is left out, because the CDR3 cannot be placed on it with certainty; the CDR3 is given as TCRdb lists it. The chain's CDR3 is CASIITGGGSWTYEQYL. V usage is TRBV11-2 and J usage is TRBJ2-7; TRBD1, the D gene given by the table, was not confirmed from the DNA. Germline V gene lookup returns CDR1 SGHAT and CDR2 FQNNGV. The CDR3 spans 17 residues, counting both ends.

With respect to this clonotype: Germline and junction disagree at one end, which may indicate a read error. This rearrangement joins TRBV6-1 to TRBJ2-7; 9 bases are a match to TRBD2. The CDR3 spans 14 residues. CDR1 MNHNS and CDR2 SASEGT come from the germline V gene. The CDR3 DNA follows: TGTACCAGTAGTAACCTAGCGGGAATGTACGAGCAGTACTTC. Translated, it gives CTSSNLAGMYEQYF.

Comment on this clonotype: At one boundary the junction diverges from the germline segment, which might be a read error. This chain connects TRBV6-1 to TRBJ2-4; D possibly matches TRBD1 or TRBD2 (6 bases each). CDR3 length: 19 residues. Germline CDR1 and CDR2: MNHNS and SASEGT. The CDR3 DNA reads as TGTACTAGCAGTGAAGCGCAACATCCACACGATCCCCCGGGGGACATTCATTACTTC. Its translation: CTSSEAQHPHDPPGDIHYF.

With regard to this clonotype: An end of the junction differs from the germline gene, which may be a read error. The chain uses TRBV5-4 and TRBJ2-3; 9 bases map to TRBD2. This CDR3 comprises 18 residues. Germline V CDR1 and CDR2: SGHNT, YYREEE (reference sequence). In DNA form, the CDR3 reads TGTGCCAGTAGCTCCGGAGCGGGAGGAGGGATAGCCACGGATACGCAGTATTTT. Encoded protein: CASSSGAGGGIATDTQYF.

Remarks on this clonotype: This clone may be a read error of a much larger clone one base away. J is TRBJ2-7 and V is TRBV28, with 7 nucleotides matching TRBD1. The CDR3 has 14 residues. The germline gives CDR1 MDHEN, CDR2 SYDVKM. Germline trimming cut 10 bases from V and 3 bases from J; bases unmatched to any gene: 12. In nucleotides, the CDR3 is TGTGCCAACACCAAGGGGGCAGGGGGCTACGAGCAGTACTTC. Protein: CANTKGAGGYEQYF.

V and J are TRBV11-2 and TRBJ2-3; 12 bases align to TRBD2. With 5 bases clipped from V and 15 bases from J, the junction kept 18 bases outside the gene matches. Germline values: CDR1 SGHAT, CDR2 FQNNGV. The CDR3 spans 16 residues. For the CDR3, the DNA is TGTGCCAGCAGCGCGGGACTAGCGGGTATTGCTGATGCGCTATATTTT. Protein product: CASSAGLAGIADALYF.

About this clonotype itself: The junction shows a germline mismatch at one end, possibly a read error. This chain uses TRBV7-9 with TRBJ2-7, with unresolved D. The CDR3 contains 10 residues. Per germline, CDR1 SEHNR and CDR2 FQNEAQ (reference sequence). The CDR3 sequence: CTSSLLGLYF. CDR3 DNA sequence: TGTACCAGCAGCTTATTAGGGCTGTACTTT. Full variable domain (remainder filled in from reference TRBV7-9 and TRBJ2-7): DTGVSQNPRHKITKRGQNVTFRCDPISEHNRLYWYRQTLGQGPEFLTYFQNEAQLEKSRLLSDRFSAERPKGSFSTLEIQRTEQGDSAMYLCTSSLLGLYFGPGTRLTVT.

This clonotype was seen only once. One end of the junction varies from germline; a read error may be responsible. This chain joins TRBV5-6 and TRBJ2-2; D remains ambiguous. Germline assignment: CDR1 SGHDT and CDR2 YYEEEE. CDR3 size: 15 residues. The CDR3: CAASLPPRVTEELFF. Written as DNA, the CDR3 is TGTGCCGCCAGCTTGCCACCCAGAGTCACCGAGGAGCTGTTTTTT.